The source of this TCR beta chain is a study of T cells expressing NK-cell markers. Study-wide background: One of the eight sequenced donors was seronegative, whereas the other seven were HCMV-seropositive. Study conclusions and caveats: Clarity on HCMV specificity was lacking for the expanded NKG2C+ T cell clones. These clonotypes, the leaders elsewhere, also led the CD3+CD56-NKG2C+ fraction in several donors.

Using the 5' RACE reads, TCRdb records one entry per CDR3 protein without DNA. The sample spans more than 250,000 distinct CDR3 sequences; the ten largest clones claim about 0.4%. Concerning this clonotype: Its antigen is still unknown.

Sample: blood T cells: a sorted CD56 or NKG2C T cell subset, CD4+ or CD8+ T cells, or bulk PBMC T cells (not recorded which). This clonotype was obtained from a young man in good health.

CDR3 sequence: CASYRAGTLNYGYTF. The rearrangement joins TRBV19 to TRBJ1-2; TCRdb's D call of TRBD1 is untestable without DNA. The CDR3 contains 15 residues. Germline V gives CDR1 LNHDA, CDR2 SQIVND (reference sequence).